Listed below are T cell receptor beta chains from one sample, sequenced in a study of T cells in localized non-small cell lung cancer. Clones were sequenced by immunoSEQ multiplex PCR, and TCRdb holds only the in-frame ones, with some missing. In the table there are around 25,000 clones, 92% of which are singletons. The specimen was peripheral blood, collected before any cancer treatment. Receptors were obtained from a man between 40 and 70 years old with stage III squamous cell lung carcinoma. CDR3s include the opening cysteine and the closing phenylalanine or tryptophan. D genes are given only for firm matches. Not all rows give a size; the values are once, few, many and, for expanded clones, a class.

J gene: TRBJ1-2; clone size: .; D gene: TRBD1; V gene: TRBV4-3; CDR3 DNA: TGCGCCAGCAGCCAAGATGGGACAGCCACCTATGGCTACACCTTC; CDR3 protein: CASSQDGTATYGYTF
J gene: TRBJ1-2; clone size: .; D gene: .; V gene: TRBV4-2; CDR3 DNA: TGTGCCAGCAGCCAAGCACGGGCAGCCAATAACTATGGCTACACCTTC; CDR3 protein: CASSQARAANNYGYTF
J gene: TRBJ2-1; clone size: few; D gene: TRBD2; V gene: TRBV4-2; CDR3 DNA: TGTGCCAGCAGCCAAACTAGCGGTGATTCCGGGGAGCAGTTCTTC; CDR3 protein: CASSQTSGDSGEQFF
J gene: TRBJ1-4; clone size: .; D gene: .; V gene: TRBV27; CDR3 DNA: TGTGCCAGCAGTTTCTGGTCCACTAATGAAAAACTGTTTTTT; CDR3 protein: CASSFWSTNEKLFF
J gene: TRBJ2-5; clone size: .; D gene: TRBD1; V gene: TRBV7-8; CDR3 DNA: TGTGCCAGCGGACAGGCGGGTAACCAAGAGACCCAGTACTTC; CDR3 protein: CASGQAGNQETQYF
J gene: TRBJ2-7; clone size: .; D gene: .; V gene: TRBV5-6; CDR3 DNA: TGTGCCAGCAGCTTTGACAGGAGAAATCTGTACTTC; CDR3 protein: CASSFDRRNLYF
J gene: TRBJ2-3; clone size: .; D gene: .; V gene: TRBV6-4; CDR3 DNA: TGTGCCAGCAGTGACGGGGGCGCCAGGACAGATACGCAGTATTTT; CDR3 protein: CASSDGGARTDTQYF
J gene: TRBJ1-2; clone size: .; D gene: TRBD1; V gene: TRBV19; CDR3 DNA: TGTGCCAGTAGTCTTGACAGGGGTTTTTATGGCTACACCTTC; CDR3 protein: CASSLDRGFYGYTF
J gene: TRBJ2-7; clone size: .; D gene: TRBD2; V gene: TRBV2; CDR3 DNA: TGTGCCAGCAGTGCTCGGGGGGAAGAGCAGTACTTC; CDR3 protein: CASSARGEEQYF
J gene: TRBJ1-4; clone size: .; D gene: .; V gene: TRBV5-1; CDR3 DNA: TGCGCCAGCAGCCGAACGGACAGAGCAACTAATGAAAAACTGTTTTTT; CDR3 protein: CASSRTDRATNEKLFF
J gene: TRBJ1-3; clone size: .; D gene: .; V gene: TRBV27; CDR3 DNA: TGTGCCAGCAGTTTACACTCTGGAAACACCATATATTTT; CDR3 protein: CASSLHSGNTIYF